This T cell receptor beta chain is from a study of shared clonotypes between healthy human individuals. The CDR3 consists of 15 residues. The V and J ends lost 0 bases and 9 bases respectively, with 15 bases between them. Germline V gene sequence: CDR1 LGHNA, CDR2 YNFKEQ. Profiling relied on immunoSEQ multiplex PCR, and the TCRdb table lists in-frame clones only, not all of them. In the table there are approximately 340,000 clones, less than 85% of which are singletons. A CD45RA+ naive subset and a CD45RA-negative memory subset were split from CD4+ cells. The sequencing sample was made of memory CD4+ T cells sorted from blood. The subset denotes: CD45RA-negative fraction. The clonotype was recovered from a man aged 25-45 years in good health. This chain connects TRBV4-2 to TRBJ2-1; possible D gene TRBD1, 5 bases. CDR3 in amino acids: CASSQDTQGAGEQFF. The CDR3 region has the DNA TGTGCCAGCAGCCAAGATACCCAGGGTGCCGGTGAGCAGTTCTTC.